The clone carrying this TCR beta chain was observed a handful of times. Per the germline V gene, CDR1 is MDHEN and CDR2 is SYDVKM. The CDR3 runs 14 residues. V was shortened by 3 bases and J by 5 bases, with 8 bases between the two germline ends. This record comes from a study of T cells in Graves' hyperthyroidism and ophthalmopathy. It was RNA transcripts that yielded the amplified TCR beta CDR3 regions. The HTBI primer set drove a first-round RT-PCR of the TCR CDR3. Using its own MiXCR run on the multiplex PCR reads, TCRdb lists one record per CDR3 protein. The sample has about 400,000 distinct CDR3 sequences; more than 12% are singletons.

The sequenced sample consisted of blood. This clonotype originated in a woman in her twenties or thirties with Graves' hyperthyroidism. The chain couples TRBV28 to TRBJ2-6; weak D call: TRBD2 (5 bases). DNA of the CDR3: TGTGCCAGCAGTTTGTCGGGGAGGGCCAACGTCCTGACTTTC. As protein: CASSLSGRANVLTF.